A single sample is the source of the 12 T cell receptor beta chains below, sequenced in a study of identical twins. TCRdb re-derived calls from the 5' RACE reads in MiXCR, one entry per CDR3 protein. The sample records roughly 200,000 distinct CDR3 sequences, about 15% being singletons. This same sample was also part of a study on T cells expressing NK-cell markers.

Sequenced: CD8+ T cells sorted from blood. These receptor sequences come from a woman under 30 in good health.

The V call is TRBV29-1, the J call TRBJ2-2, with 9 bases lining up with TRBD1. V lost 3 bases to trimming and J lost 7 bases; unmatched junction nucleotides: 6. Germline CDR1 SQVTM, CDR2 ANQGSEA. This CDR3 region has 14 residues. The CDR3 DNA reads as TGCAGCGTTGACCTGGGACAGGGTGGCGGGGAGCTGTTTTTT. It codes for CSVDLGQGGGELFF.

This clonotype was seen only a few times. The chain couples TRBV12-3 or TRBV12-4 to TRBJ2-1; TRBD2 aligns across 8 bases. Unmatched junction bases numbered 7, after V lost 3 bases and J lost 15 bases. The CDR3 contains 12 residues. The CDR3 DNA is TGTGCCAGCAGTTTCGGGGGGGCCGACGCGTTCTTC. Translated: CASSFGGADAFF.

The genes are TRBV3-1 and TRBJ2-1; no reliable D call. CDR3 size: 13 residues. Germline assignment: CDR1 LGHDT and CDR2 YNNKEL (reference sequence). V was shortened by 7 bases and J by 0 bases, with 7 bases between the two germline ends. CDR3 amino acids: CASKADSYNEQFF. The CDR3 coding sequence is TGTGCCAGCAAGGCAGACTCCTACAATGAGCAGTTCTTC.

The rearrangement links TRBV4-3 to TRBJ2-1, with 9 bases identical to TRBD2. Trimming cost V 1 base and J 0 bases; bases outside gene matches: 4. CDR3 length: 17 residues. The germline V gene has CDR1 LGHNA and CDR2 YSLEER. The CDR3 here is CASSQGLAGLSYNEQFF. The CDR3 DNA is TGCGCCAGCAGCCAAGGGCTAGCGGGACTCTCCTACAATGAGCAGTTCTTC.

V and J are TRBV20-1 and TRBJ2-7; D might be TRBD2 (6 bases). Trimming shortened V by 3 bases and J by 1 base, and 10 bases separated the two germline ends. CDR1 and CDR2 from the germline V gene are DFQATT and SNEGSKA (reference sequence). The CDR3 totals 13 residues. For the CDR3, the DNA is TGCAGTGCTAGGGCCGGGAGTTCCTACGAGCAGTACTTC. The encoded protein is CSARAGSSYEQYF.

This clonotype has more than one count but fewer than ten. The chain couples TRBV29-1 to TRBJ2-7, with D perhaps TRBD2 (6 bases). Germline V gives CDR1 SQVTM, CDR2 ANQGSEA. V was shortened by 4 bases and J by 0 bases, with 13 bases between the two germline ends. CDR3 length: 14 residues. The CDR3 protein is CSVGVSGNSYEQYF. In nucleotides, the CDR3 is TGCAGCGTTGGGGTTAGCGGCAACTCCTACGAGCAGTACTTC.

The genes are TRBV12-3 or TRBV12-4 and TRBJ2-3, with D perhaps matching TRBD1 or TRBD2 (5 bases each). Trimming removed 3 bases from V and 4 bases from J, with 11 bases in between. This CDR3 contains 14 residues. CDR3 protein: CASSFILGADTQYF. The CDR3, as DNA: TGTGCCAGCAGTTTCATTCTGGGGGCAGATACGCAGTATTTT.

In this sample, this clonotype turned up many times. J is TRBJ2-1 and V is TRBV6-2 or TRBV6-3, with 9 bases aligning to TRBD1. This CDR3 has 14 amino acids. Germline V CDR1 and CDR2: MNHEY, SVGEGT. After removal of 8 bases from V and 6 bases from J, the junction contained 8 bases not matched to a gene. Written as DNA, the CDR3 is TGTGCCAGCTCCTCCGGGACAGGGAGCAATGAGCAGTTCTTC. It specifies CASSSGTGSNEQFF.

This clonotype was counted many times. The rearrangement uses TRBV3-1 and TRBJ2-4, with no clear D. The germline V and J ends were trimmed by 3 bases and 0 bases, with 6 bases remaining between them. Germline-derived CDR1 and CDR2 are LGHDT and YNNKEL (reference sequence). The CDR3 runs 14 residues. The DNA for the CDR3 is TGTGCCAGCAGCCACGTTCTAGCCAAAAACATTCAGTACTTC. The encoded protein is CASSHVLAKNIQYF.

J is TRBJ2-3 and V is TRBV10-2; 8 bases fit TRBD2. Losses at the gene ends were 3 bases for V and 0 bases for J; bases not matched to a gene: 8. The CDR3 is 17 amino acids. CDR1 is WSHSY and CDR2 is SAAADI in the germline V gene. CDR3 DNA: TGCGCCAGCAGTGATACCTTAGCGGGGTCAAGCACAGATACGCAGTATTTT. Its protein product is CASSDTLAGSSTDTQYF.

The CDR3, as DNA: TGTGCCAGCAGCTTGACTAGCGGGAGTAGGAATGAGCAGTTCTTC. It codes for CASSLTSGSRNEQFF. This sequence joins TRBV9 and TRBJ2-1; TRBD2 aligns across 12 bases. This CDR3 comprises 15 residues. Germline V gene data show CDR1 as SGDLS and CDR2 as YYNGEE. V gave up 4 bases and J gave up 7 bases; unmatched junction bases: 6.

The CDR3 is CASSLGGGSYGYTF. CDR3 nucleotide sequence: TGTGCCAGCAGTTTAGGTGGAGGGAGCTATGGCTACACCTTC. V is TRBV12-3 or TRBV12-4 and J is TRBJ1-2; D is ambiguous. CDR3 length: 14 residues. V was pared by 1 base and J by 4 bases, with 10 bases between.